Described below is a single T cell receptor (beta chain) sequence and its context. Its antigen is undetermined. The data originate from a study of brain T cells in children with intractable seizures. The repertoire was sequenced with immunoSEQ multiplex PCR; TCRdb's copy has only in-frame clones and lacks some. Seen here are about 350,000 clones, 93% observed once, and the top ten hold approximately 5%. This CDR3 is built from 14 residues. Germline V gene lookup returns CDR1 PRHDT and CDR2 FYEKMQ (reference sequence). V dropped 4 bases and J dropped 1 base, with 10 bases sitting between them. Time point given: blood from clinic visit 5 months post-surgery; TSC patient then seizure free. Pre-surgery treatment included at least one anti-epileptic drug. Findings and limits, study-wide: Patients' HCMV serostatus was unknown; virus specificity rests on CDR3 similarity alone. Pre-surgery blood may have been undersampled, hiding some clones.

The chain uses TRBV13 and TRBJ2-5; tentatively, D is TRBD2 (5 bases). The origin of this receptor is a boy younger than two with tuberous sclerosis and intractable seizures. The source was peripheral blood, collected more than 4 months after surgery. Here the CDR3 reads CASSSAGLQETQYF. As DNA, the CDR3 is TGTGCCAGCAGCTCTGCGGGTCTCCAAGAGACCCAGTACTTC.